Each of the 25 T cell receptor beta chains below was sequenced from the same sample in a study of CD8 T cells in ankylosing spondylitis. TCRdb reanalysed the 5' RACE reads using MiXCR and keeps one entry per CDR3 protein. This sample has around 220,000 distinct CDR3 sequences, with roughly a tenth found just once. The specimen was blood, either unsorted or a sorted T cell fraction (not recorded which). These receptors were collected from a male donor with ankylosing spondylitis or in good health (not recorded which).

This chain joins TRBV9 and TRBJ2-3; tentative D call: TRBD2 (5 bases). Trimming removed 0 bases at V and 2 bases at J, with 10 bases between. The germline V gene encodes CDR1 SGDLS and CDR2 YYNGEE. The CDR3 loop spans 15 amino acids. The CDR3 DNA reads TGTGCCAGCAGCGTAGGAGGGCTTATCACAGATACGCAGTATTTT. It yields the protein CASSVGGLITDTQYF.

This clonotype was counted many times. This chain links TRBV29-1 with TRBJ2-5; TRBD1 agrees at 7 bases. Germline V gene sequence: CDR1 SQVTM, CDR2 ANQGSEA. The CDR3 has 12 residues. After removal of 8 bases from V and 5 bases from J, the junction contained 8 bases not matched to a gene. The CDR3: CSSRDSEETQYF. As DNA, the CDR3 is TGCAGCTCTCGGGACAGCGAGGAGACCCAGTACTTC.

The chain recombines TRBV12-3 or TRBV12-4 with TRBJ2-7; no clear D gene. The CDR3 loop spans 14 amino acids. V lost 2 bases and J 4 bases, leaving 12 bases between the germline ends. As DNA, the CDR3 is TGTGCCAGCAGTTTAATGGCAGGCACGTACGAGCAGTACTTC. Protein: CASSLMAGTYEQYF.

This clonotype was observed at least ten times. V usage is TRBV12-3 or TRBV12-4 and J usage is TRBJ1-6; 7 bases agree with TRBD1. The CDR3 is 15 residues long. The ends lost 5 bases at V and 10 bases at J; junction bases unmatched: 11. The CDR3 region has the DNA TGTGCCAGCAGTCCTCGGACAGGAGTTTACTCACCCCTCCACTTT. Protein sequence: CASSPRTGVYSPLHF.

This clonotype was detected many times. The chain combines TRBV20-1 with TRBJ1-5, with 8 nucleotides matching TRBD1. In germline, CDR1 is DFQATT, CDR2 SNEGSKA (reference sequence). The CDR3 consists of 12 residues. J gave up 7 bases and V 4 bases, and 3 bases lay outside the gene matches. CDR3 DNA sequence: TGCAGTGCTACAGGGGGCGGCCAGCCCCAGCATTTT. Amino acids: CSATGGGQPQHF.

V gene TRBV5-6 combines with J gene TRBJ2-7, with D perhaps matching TRBD1 (5 bases). This CDR3 region has 12 residues. Trimming removed 7 bases from V and 4 bases from J, with 12 bases in between. The germline gives CDR1 SGHDT, CDR2 YYEEEE. DNA for the CDR3: TGTGCCAGCGGCCCTACAGGTTACGAGCAGTACTTC. This codes for CASGPTGYEQYF.

This clonotype was recorded many times. This chain uses TRBV5-1 with TRBJ2-5; D is perhaps TRBD1 (5 bases). Trimming stripped 1 base from V and 3 bases from J, with 10 bases between. Per the germline V gene, CDR1 is SGHRS and CDR2 is YFSETQ. The CDR3 runs to 14 residues. CDR3 in amino acids: CASSLQGMEETQYF. The CDR3 DNA reads as TGCGCCAGCAGCTTGCAGGGTATGGAAGAGACCCAGTACTTC.

Of note for this clonotype: This may be a read error: a much more frequent sequence differs by one nucleotide. Likely a read error: the CDR3 ends without its conserved phenylalanine or tryptophan. The V call is TRBV5-1, the J call TRBJ2-1; D is undetermined. CDR3 size: 14 residues. V was clipped by 1 base and J by 7 bases, with 12 bases between them. Germline V CDR1 and CDR2: SGHRS, YFSETQ. Here the CDR3 DNA reads TGCGCCAGCAGCTTGAGGACCGATAGTAATGAGCAGTTCATC. Its translation is CASSLRTDSNEQFI.

This sequence joins TRBV6-2 or TRBV6-3 and TRBJ1-6, with a weak D call TRBD1 (6 bases). The CDR3 spans 16 residues. The V gene lost 4 bases and the J gene lost 5 bases, with 15 bases spanning the gap. The germline gives CDR1 MNHEY, CDR2 SVGEGT. CDR3 bases: TGTGCCAGCAGTTCGCAGGGGTTCTTCAATAATTCACCCCTCCACTTT. Translated, it gives CASSSQGFFNNSPLHF.

The CDR3 nucleotides are TGTGCCAGCAGCGGTCCGGGACGACAAGAGACCCAGTACTTC. Residues: CASSGPGRQETQYF. The J gene is TRBJ2-5, the V gene TRBV7-2; D possibly uses TRBD1 or TRBD2 (5 bases each). This CDR3 comprises 14 residues. Germline-derived CDR1 and CDR2 are SGHTA and FQGNSA. V was pared by 5 bases and J by 2 bases, with 12 bases between.

This clonotype was detected many times. The chain employs TRBV15 and TRBJ1-2, with D hard to call. The CDR3 length is 16 residues. The V gene lost 1 base and the J gene lost 4 bases, with 16 bases spanning the gap. In germline, CDR1 is LNHNV, CDR2 YYDKDF (reference sequence). The CDR3 DNA sequence: TGTGCCACCAGCAGAGCCCGAACATGGAGCCTCTATGGCTACACCTTC. It encodes CATSRARTWSLYGYTF.

The CDR3 sequence: CASSAGSSQPQHF. The CDR3 nucleotides are TGTGCCAGCAGTGCAGGGTCTAGTCAGCCCCAGCATTTT. The chain couples TRBV2 to TRBJ1-5; the D gene is possibly TRBD1 (5 bases). CDR1 SNHLY and CDR2 FYNNEI come from the germline V gene. V dropped 4 bases and J dropped 6 bases, with 10 bases sitting between them. The CDR3 is made up of 13 amino acids.

This clonotype came up many times. This chain uses TRBV4-2 with TRBJ2-5, with 10 positions matching TRBD2. V shed 1 base and J 3 bases; nucleotides not matched to a gene: 8. The CDR3 runs 17 residues. Per germline, CDR1 LGHNA and CDR2 YNFKEQ. Here the CDR3 DNA reads TGTGCCAGCAGCCAAGCTATATCTAGCGGGGGAGAAGAGACCCAGTACTTC. Translating it yields CASSQAISSGGEETQYF.

This clonotype was seen a few times. The chain couples TRBV7-9 to TRBJ2-5, with 10 nucleotides matching TRBD2. After removal of 5 bases from V and 2 bases from J, the junction contained 5 bases not matched to a gene. Germline-derived CDR1 and CDR2 are SEHNR and FQNEAQ (reference sequence). This CDR3 is built from 15 residues. This CDR3 is CASSHPAGGQETQYF. CDR3 in DNA: TGTGCCAGCAGCCACCCAGCGGGGGGGCAAGAGACCCAGTACTTC.

Many counts were recorded for this clonotype. The chain has TRBV7-9 and TRBJ2-2; possible D gene TRBD1, 6 bases. The germline V and J ends were trimmed by 5 bases and 0 bases, with 16 bases remaining between them. Germline V lookup: CDR1 SEHNR, CDR2 FQNEAQ (reference sequence). The CDR3 covers 17 residues. CDR3 nucleotide sequence: TGTGCCAGCAGCAGAGGACAGATAGGGTCGAACACCGGGGAGCTGTTTTTT. Amino acid sequence: CASSRGQIGSNTGELFF.

J is TRBJ2-7 and V is TRBV5-5, with 8 bases lining up with TRBD1. The CDR3 is 15 amino acids. Germline trimming cut 3 bases from V and 0 bases from J; bases unmatched to any gene: 5. Germline V gives CDR1 SGHKS, CDR2 YYEKEE (reference sequence). CDR3 sequence: CASSSGQGSSYEQYF. The CDR3 DNA sequence: TGTGCCAGCAGCTCCGGACAGGGAAGCTCCTACGAGCAGTACTTC. The variable domain in full, with the rest retrieved from reference TRBV5-5 and TRBJ2-7, is DAGVTQSPTHLIKTRGQQVTLRCSPISGHKSVSWYQQVLGQGPQFIFQYYEKEERGRGNFPDRFSARQFPNYSSELNVNALLLGDSALYLCASSSGQGSSYEQYFGPGTRLTVT.

The V gene is TRBV11-2, the J gene TRBJ2-1; TRBD2 matches 9 bases. V dropped 4 bases and J dropped 7; count of bases not matched to a gene: 5. Germline-derived CDR1 and CDR2 are SGHAT and FQNNGV. The CDR3 has 14 residues. CDR3 amino acids: CASSSLAGNNEQFF. The CDR3 bases are TGTGCCAGCAGCTCCCTAGCGGGGAATAATGAGCAGTTCTTC.

This clonotype was seen ten or more times. The chain joins TRBV28 to TRBJ1-5; a possible D gene is TRBD1 (5 bases). The V gene's germline CDR1 is MDHEN and CDR2 SYDVKM. This CDR3 is 16 amino acids long. Trimming shortened V by 2 bases and J by 0 bases, and 11 bases separated the two germline ends. The CDR3 DNA reads as TGTGCCAGCAGTTTAAGGGGAGTTTATAGCAATCAGCCCCAGCATTTT. Translation gives CASSLRGVYSNQPQHF.

This clonotype has just a few counts. The rearrangement uses TRBV10-3 and TRBJ2-5; a weak D match, TRBD2 (7 bases). The CDR3 sequence is 13 residues long. Germline CDR1 and CDR2: ENHRY and SYGVKD. V gave up 7 bases and J gave up 5 bases, with 14 bases separating them. CDR3 bases: TGTGCCATCACTGCGGGGGCTTCGGAGACCCAGTACTTC. Protein product: CAITAGASETQYF.

This clonotype was seen at least ten times. The rearrangement links TRBV5-1 to TRBJ1-1; a possible D gene is TRBD1 (5 bases). The CDR3 covers 13 residues. V lost 4 bases to trimming and J lost 8 bases, with 15 bases between them. CDR1 is SGHRS, CDR2 YFSETQ, per germline. The CDR3 nucleotides are TGCGCCAGCAGCCTGCGGGGGGGATTCGAAGCTTTCTTT. Translated, it gives CASSLRGGFEAFF.

This clonotype was observed at least ten times. The chain joins TRBV20-1 to TRBJ2-2, with D tentatively TRBD2 (5 bases). V lost 1 base and J lost 2, with 14 bases in between. Germline lookup yields CDR1 DFQATT and CDR2 SNEGSKA (reference sequence). The CDR3 has 16 residues. The CDR3 DNA reads as TGCAGTGCTAGAGGTGGGCTAGCCCCCAACACCGGGGAGCTGTTTTTT. Its translation: CSARGGLAPNTGELFF.

In its sample, this clonotype was seen many times. The J gene is TRBJ2-7, the V gene TRBV3-1; 7 bases map to TRBD1. V shed 0 bases and J 4 bases; nucleotides not matched to a gene: 3. This CDR3 has 14 amino acids. Germline V lookup: CDR1 LGHDT, CDR2 YNNKEL (reference sequence). This chain's CDR3 is CASSQDARGYEQYF. The CDR3 coding sequence is TGTGCCAGCAGCCAAGATGCCAGGGGGTACGAGCAGTACTTC.

This clonotype was recorded at least ten times. This chain links TRBV24-1 with TRBJ1-2; 10 bases map to TRBD1. The V gene's germline CDR1 is KGHDR and CDR2 SFDVKD. The CDR3 extends over 15 amino acids. V lost 7 bases and J lost 5; bases outside the gene matches: 9. The CDR3 DNA reads as TGTGCCACCAGGCCCGGACAGGGGGGTGGTTATGGCTACACCTTC. Residues: CATRPGQGGGYGYTF.

Ten or more counts support this clonotype. The CDR3 coding sequence is TGTGCCAGCAGCCACCCGACAGGGTATGGTTTCCGTGGCTACACCTTC. Translating gives CASSHPTGYGFRGYTF. This chain uses TRBV6-2 or TRBV6-3 with TRBJ1-2, with 7 positions matching TRBD1. In germline, CDR1 is MNHEY, CDR2 SVGEGT. The CDR3 loop spans 16 amino acids. V lost 6 bases to trimming and J lost 7 bases; unmatched junction nucleotides: 17.

The table lists this clonotype with many counts. The rearrangement uses TRBV6-5 and TRBJ2-7; D is perhaps TRBD1 (5 bases). Deletions cut 0 bases from V and 2 bases from J, with 8 bases between. In germline, CDR1 is MNHEY, CDR2 SVGAGI. There are 14 residues in the CDR3. The CDR3 coding sequence is TGTGCCAGCAGTTACTCTGGACAACCCTACGAGCAGTACTTC. Translation gives CASSYSGQPYEQYF.